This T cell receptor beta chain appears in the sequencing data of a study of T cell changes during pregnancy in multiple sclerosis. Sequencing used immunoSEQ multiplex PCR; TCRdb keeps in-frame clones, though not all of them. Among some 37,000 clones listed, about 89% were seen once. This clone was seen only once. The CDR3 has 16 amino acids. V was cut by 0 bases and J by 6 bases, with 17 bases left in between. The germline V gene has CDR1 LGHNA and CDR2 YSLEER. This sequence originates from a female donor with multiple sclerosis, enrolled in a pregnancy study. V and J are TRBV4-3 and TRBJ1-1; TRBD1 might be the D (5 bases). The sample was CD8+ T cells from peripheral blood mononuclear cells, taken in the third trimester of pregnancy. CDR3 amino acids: CASSQDLTDILAEAFF. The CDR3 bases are TGCGCCAGCAGCCAAGATTTGACAGATATACTGGCTGAAGCTTTCTTT.